One sample yielded the 26 T cell receptor beta chains listed below, sequenced in a study of preoperative IRX-2 immunotherapy in early breast cancer. Stated treatment: preoperative locoregional IRX-2 cytokine immunotherapy. Profiled with immunoSEQ multiplex PCR; TCRdb holds only in-frame clones, not every one. Among some 30,000 clones listed, roughly 86% were seen once. This specimen was tumor tissue, taken after IRX-2 immunotherapy. The source of these receptors is a human donor with breast cancer.

The gene calls are TRBV11-3 and TRBJ1-6; 7 positions agree with TRBD1. The CDR3 runs to 16 residues. J lost 9 bases, V lost 3 bases, and 11 bases had no gene match. From germline, CDR1 is SGHNT and CDR2 YENEEA. The CDR3 sequence: CASSFVTGRSGSPLHF. The CDR3 nucleotides read TGTGCCAGCAGCTTCGTGACAGGGCGAAGTGGTTCACCCCTCCACTTT. Filled out from reference TRBV11-3 and TRBJ1-6, the complete variable domain reads EAGVVQSPRYKIIEKKQPVAFWCNPISGHNTLYWYLQNLGQGPELLIRYENEEAVDDSQLPKDRFSAERLKGVDSTLKIQPAELGDSAVYLCASSFVTGRSGSPLHFGNGTRLTVT.

The J gene is TRBJ1-1, the V gene TRBV19, with TRBD1 matching 8 bases. Germline assignment: CDR1 LNHDA and CDR2 SQIVND (reference sequence). V shed 3 bases and J 5 bases; nucleotides not matched to a gene: 5. This CDR3 has 14 amino acids. Here the CDR3 DNA reads TGTGCCAGTAGTATGCAGGGGGCCTGGACTGAAGCTTTCTTT. Residues: CASSMQGAWTEAFF.

The chain joins TRBV6-8 to TRBJ2-4; TRBD1 is a possible D gene (5 bases). Germline CDR1 reads MNHGY; CDR2 reads SAAAGT. The CDR3 consists of 13 residues. The CDR3 region has the DNA TGTGCGGTTCAGGGCATCAACAAAAACATTCAGTACTTC. Protein sequence: CAVQGINKNIQYF.

The V call is TRBV28, the J call TRBJ1-4; no clear D gene. The CDR3 is made up of 15 amino acids. V dropped 5 bases and J dropped 3 bases, with 13 bases sitting between them. Per germline, CDR1 MDHEN and CDR2 SYDVKM. DNA for the CDR3: TGTGCCAGCAGTCCCCCCGGGCCAGCTAATGAAAAACTGTTTTTT. Its translation: CASSPPGPANEKLFF.

This clone was detected once. This chain joins TRBV18 and TRBJ1-3; D remains unclear. The CDR3 covers 14 residues. V was clipped by 3 bases and J by 0 bases, with 6 bases between them. From germline, CDR1 is KGHSH and CDR2 LQKENI. The CDR3 coding sequence is TGTGCCAGCTCACCCGAAGGCTCTGGAAACACCATATATTTT. This sequence encodes CASSPEGSGNTIYF.

The V call is TRBV11-3, the J call TRBJ1-3, with D tentatively TRBD1 (5 bases). The CDR3 is 16 amino acids. Looked up from germline, CDR1 is SGHNT and CDR2 is YENEEA. Trimming removed 3 bases from V and 0 bases from J, with 12 bases in between. CDR3 nucleotides: TGTGCCAGCAGCTTTCCCCTAGGGGACTCTGGAAACACCATATATTTT. This codes for CASSFPLGDSGNTIYF.

The J gene is TRBJ1-4, the V gene TRBV6-8; D unresolved. Trimming shortened V by 2 bases and J by 12 bases, and 16 bases separated the two germline ends. The germline gives CDR1 MNHGY, CDR2 SAAAGT. The CDR3 runs to 14 residues. CDR3 sequence (DNA): TGTGCCAGCAGTTACGCAAGCCCGAACGCACAACTGTTTTTT. Translation: CASSYASPNAQLFF.

This chain joins TRBV7-1 and TRBJ2-2; no reliable D call. TRBV7-1 is annotated as an ORF whose role is uncertain. The V end was cut by 8 bases, the J end by 7 bases, with 14 bases between. The CDR3 spans 13 residues. In DNA form, the CDR3 reads TGTGCCAGCTCCGGTTTCTCTGGCGGGGAGCTGTTTTTT. Protein sequence: CASSGFSGGELFF.

The chain is built from TRBV7-1 and TRBJ1-4; maybe TRBD1 (6 bases). TRBV7-1 is classed as an ORF, of uncertain function. V dropped 9 bases and J dropped 5 bases, with 13 bases sitting between them. The CDR3 has 13 amino acids. The CDR3 sequence is CASRRTVNEKLFF. DNA of the CDR3: TGTGCCAGTCGGAGGACAGTAAATGAAAAACTGTTTTTT.

This chain links TRBV5-1 with TRBJ1-1, with D perhaps matching TRBD1 (6 bases). The CDR3 is 15 amino acids. The germline gives CDR1 SGHRS, CDR2 YFSETQ. Trimming took 0 bases from V and 0 from J, leaving 9 bases between them. CDR3 protein: CASSLDGQLNTEAFF. As DNA, the CDR3 is TGCGCCAGCAGCTTGGATGGACAGCTGAACACTGAAGCTTTCTTT.

The chain has TRBV23-1 and TRBJ1-2, with a possible D match to TRBD1 (5 bases). TRBV23-1 is an ORF, with its function uncertain. The germline V and J ends were trimmed by 6 bases and 5 bases, with 13 bases remaining between them. The CDR3 runs to 13 residues. DNA for the CDR3: TGCGCCAGCAGCCCGAGGGGTTCTTATGGCTACACCTTC. Its translation is CASSPRGSYGYTF.

The CDR3 DNA is TGTGCCAGCAGTGAAGTGGCAGGGAACTACGAGCAGTACGTC. It is translated as CASSEVAGNYEQYV. The chain combines TRBV6-1 with TRBJ2-7, with a possible D match to TRBD1 (5 bases). The V end was cut by 1 base, the J end by 3 bases, with 10 bases between. The V gene's germline CDR1 is MNHNS and CDR2 SASEGT. The CDR3 consists of 14 residues.

This sequence joins TRBV5-1 and TRBJ1-6; D might be TRBD1 (6 bases). Looked up from germline, CDR1 is SGHRS and CDR2 is YFSETQ. The V gene lost 1 base and the J gene lost 3 bases, with 14 bases spanning the gap. The CDR3 sequence is 17 residues long. CDR3 region: CASSLSGAQVYNSPLHF. For the CDR3, the DNA is TGCGCCAGCAGCTTGTCGGGGGCCCAAGTCTATAATTCACCCCTCCACTTT.

CDR3 residues: CASSLGEGFNEKLFF. CDR3 sequence (DNA): TGCGCCAGCAGCTTGGGTGAGGGATTTAATGAAAAACTGTTTTTT. The chain recombines TRBV5-1 with TRBJ1-4; D ambiguous. This CDR3 is built from 15 residues. Germline values: CDR1 SGHRS, CDR2 YFSETQ. V was clipped by 0 bases and J by 4 bases, with 10 bases between them.

Only a few counts were recorded for this clone. CDR3 in amino acids: CASSLGKGAPYGYTF. DNA for the CDR3: TGTGCCAGCAGCTTGGGGAAGGGGGCCCCCTATGGCTACACCTTC. V usage is TRBV11-3 and J usage is TRBJ1-2, with TRBD1 identical over 7 bases. The junction had 8 bases not matched to a gene; V was cut back by 3 bases and J by 4 bases. This CDR3 is built from 15 residues. The V gene's germline CDR1 is SGHNT and CDR2 YENEEA.

In its sample, this clone was seen once. This sequence joins TRBV15 and TRBJ2-1; 14 positions agree with TRBD2. The CDR3 is 20 amino acids. The V and J ends lost 4 bases and 8 bases, in that order; junction bases with no gene match: 19. CDR1 LNHNV and CDR2 YYDKDF come from the germline V gene (reference sequence). As DNA, the CDR3 is TGTGCCACCAGCATCACTCGACTAGCGGGAGGGTTAGGATCGGCGGATGAGCAGTTCTTC. It encodes CATSITRLAGGLGSADEQFF.

CDR3: CATGQANYGYTF. The CDR3 nucleotides are TGTGCCACCGGACAGGCGAACTATGGCTACACCTTC. The rearrangement links TRBV18 to TRBJ1-2, with 7 bases identical to TRBD1. Germline V gene lookup returns CDR1 KGHSH and CDR2 LQKENI. The ends lost 10 bases at V and 2 bases at J; junction bases unmatched: 4. CDR3 size: 12 residues.

This clone showed up just a few times. V and J are TRBV6-8 and TRBJ1-2; D is ambiguous. Trimming stripped 5 bases from V and 0 bases from J, with 10 bases between. Per the germline V gene, CDR1 is MNHGY and CDR2 is SAAAGT. The CDR3 totals 14 residues. The chain's CDR3 is CASSVEAANYGYTF. CDR3 in DNA: TGTGCCAGCAGTGTCGAGGCGGCTAACTATGGCTACACCTTC.

This clone was seen only a few times. V and J are TRBV11-3 and TRBJ2-3; TRBD2 aligns across 8 bases. The CDR3 totals 16 residues. Trimming took 0 bases from V and 1 from J; bases not matched to a gene: 3. Germline V gives CDR1 SGHNT, CDR2 YENEEA. CDR3 sequence: CASSLEARGGTDTQYF. The CDR3 DNA sequence: TGTGCCAGCAGCTTAGAGGCGCGGGGGGGCACAGATACGCAGTATTTT.

In its sample, this clone was seen once. This sequence joins TRBV11-3 and TRBJ1-1; D is perhaps TRBD1 (5 bases). The CDR3 length is 14 residues. CDR1 SGHNT and CDR2 YENEEA come from the germline V gene. V shed 4 bases and J shed 4 bases, with 13 bases lying between them. The CDR3 region is CASSSHAGGTEAFF. Written as DNA, the CDR3 is TGTGCCAGCAGCTCCCACGCCGGGGGCACTGAAGCTTTCTTT.

For this clone: The junction departs from germline at one end; a sequencing error may be responsible. CDR3 residues: CVSSSSGASSQPQHF. The CDR3 DNA follows: TGTGTCAGTAGTTCGTCCGGAGCATCGAGTCAGCCCCAGCATTTT. V gene TRBV19 combines with J gene TRBJ1-5; D remains ambiguous. The V gene's germline CDR1 is LNHDA and CDR2 SQIVND (reference sequence). The CDR3 covers 15 residues.

This clone is termed medium-sized. The chain combines TRBV11-3 with TRBJ2-5, with 7 bases matching TRBD2. After removal of 5 bases from V and 1 base from J, the junction contained 10 bases not matched to a gene. Germline V gene lookup returns CDR1 SGHNT and CDR2 YENEEA. The CDR3 covers 16 residues. CDR3 DNA sequence: TGTGCCAGCAGCCCTTCTGTCCAGCGGGGCCAAGAGACCCAGTACTTC. It yields the protein CASSPSVQRGQETQYF.

The sample holds a few counts of this clone. The rearrangement uses TRBV11-3 and TRBJ2-1; tentative D call: TRBD2 (6 bases). Germline V CDR1 and CDR2: SGHNT, YENEEA. CDR3 size: 16 residues. V was clipped by 5 bases and J by 7 bases, with 21 bases between them. In nucleotides, the CDR3 is TGTGCCAGCAGCCCTGGCGGGGCGGGAAGGCATAATGAGCAGTTCTTC. Translation: CASSPGGAGRHNEQFF.

This chain uses TRBV7-8 with TRBJ2-5, with D possibly TRBD2 on 6 matching bases. This CDR3 has 13 amino acids. Germline V gene lookup returns CDR1 SGHVS and CDR2 FQNEAQ. Trimming shortened V by 5 bases and J by 6 bases, and 13 bases separated the two germline ends. The DNA for the CDR3 is TGTGCCAGCAGCCCGGGACTCGCGCAGACCCAGTACTTC. The encoded protein is CASSPGLAQTQYF.

V is TRBV5-1 and J is TRBJ2-3; no clear D gene. This CDR3 region has 14 residues. Germline assignment: CDR1 SGHRS and CDR2 YFSETQ. The germline V and J ends were trimmed by 7 bases and 2 bases, with 14 bases remaining between them. The CDR3 DNA reads TGCGCCAGCCGCGAATGGGTCTCCACAGATACGCAGTATTTT. Amino acid sequence: CASREWVSTDTQYF.

CDR3 region: CASSDSRGEDTEAFF. CDR3 bases: TGTGCCAGCAGTGACTCTAGGGGGGAGGACACTGAAGCTTTCTTT. The chain carries TRBV6-4 and TRBJ1-1; TRBD1 might be the D (6 bases). V shed 0 bases and J shed 3 bases, with 11 bases lying between them. CDR3 size: 15 residues. The V gene's germline CDR1 is MRHNA and CDR2 SNTAGT.